The 26 T cell receptor beta chains presented below share a single source sample, sequenced in a study of regulatory T cells in long-lasting Graves disease. Specified time point: newly diagnosed GD, antithyroid drugs for less than 3 months. From RNA extracted from PBMCs, the TCR library was made. Arm-PCR of CDR3 regions and iRepertoire HTBI primers were the basis on which TCR beta libraries were built. Each CDR3 protein gets one entry after TCRdb re-called the multiplex PCR reads with MiXCR. Of more than 400,000 distinct CDR3 sequences in the sample, 15% to 20% were seen once. These same data were also listed under a study on T cells in Graves' hyperthyroidism and ophthalmopathy.

Source: peripheral blood mononuclear cells (PBMCs), taken at new diagnosis, from a patient treated with antithyroid drugs. The source is a woman aged 25 to 39 with Graves disease.

Many counts were recorded for this clonotype. The chain employs TRBV7-9 and TRBJ2-7; the D gene is possibly TRBD2 (6 bases). This CDR3 has 14 residues. The V and J ends lost 5 bases and 5 bases respectively, with 16 bases between them. Germline V gene sequence: CDR1 SEHNR, CDR2 FQNEAQ (reference sequence). The CDR3 loop is CASSERGRDDEQYF. The DNA of the CDR3 is TGTGCCAGCAGCGAAAGAGGGCGGGACGACGAGCAGTACTTC. The full variable domain, rest sourced from reference TRBV7-9 and TRBJ2-7, is DTGVSQNPRHKITKRGQNVTFRCDPISEHNRLYWYRQTLGQGPEFLTYFQNEAQLEKSRLLSDRFSAERPKGSFSTLEIQRTEQGDSAMYLCASSERGRDDEQYFGPGTRLTVT.

This clonotype was picked up a small number of times. The genes are TRBV9 and TRBJ2-4; D is unresolved. Trimming took off 0 bases at V and 8 bases at J, with 9 bases between the two ends. The V gene's germline CDR1 is SGDLS and CDR2 YYNGEE. The CDR3 runs to 13 residues. CDR3 DNA sequence: TGTGCCAGCAGCGTAGGGAGTAGGGACATTCAGTACTTC. This gives the protein CASSVGSRDIQYF.

This clonotype showed up many times. The CDR3 here is CASSKGTSGGDEQFF. In DNA form, the CDR3 reads TGTGCCAGCAGTAAAGGGACTAGCGGGGGGGATGAGCAGTTCTTC. The chain has TRBV7-3 and TRBJ2-1; 16 nucleotides align to TRBD2. CDR3 size: 15 residues. After removal of 6 bases from V and 8 bases from J, the junction contained 4 bases not matched to a gene. Germline V gene lookup returns CDR1 SGHTA and CDR2 FQGTGA.

This clonotype was seen a few times. The chain joins TRBV15 to TRBJ2-2; D is unclear. Trimming took off 0 bases at V and 6 bases at J, with 8 bases between the two ends. CDR1 is LNHNV and CDR2 is YYDKDF in the germline V gene (reference sequence). The CDR3 contains 14 residues. The CDR3 DNA follows: TGTGCCACCAGCAGAGATAGGGTTCCCGGGGAGCTGTTTTTT. Protein product: CATSRDRVPGELFF.

This clonotype was found many times. The chain combines TRBV7-9 with TRBJ2-7; TRBD2 aligns across 10 bases. With 4 bases clipped from V and 6 bases from J, the junction kept 3 bases outside the gene matches. In germline, CDR1 is SEHNR, CDR2 FQNEAQ (reference sequence). This CDR3 contains 13 residues. The CDR3 sequence is CASSSGLAPEQYF. The CDR3 bases are TGTGCCAGCAGCTCGGGACTAGCGCCCGAGCAGTACTTC. The whole variable domain, remainder taken from reference TRBV7-9 and TRBJ2-7, is DTGVSQNPRHKITKRGQNVTFRCDPISEHNRLYWYRQTLGQGPEFLTYFQNEAQLEKSRLLSDRFSAERPKGSFSTLEIQRTEQGDSAMYLCASSSGLAPEQYFGPGTRLTVT.

As regards this clonotype: A much bigger clone sits one base away, suggesting this may be a read error. This chain joins TRBV12-3 or TRBV12-4 and TRBJ1-2, with D hard to call. The CDR3 extends over 13 amino acids. V was cut by 2 bases and J by 5 bases, with 9 bases left in between. CDR3 in amino acids: CASSLSARYGYTF. CDR3 DNA: TGTGCCAGCAGTTTATCAGCCAGATATGGCTACACCTTC.

There are many counts of this clonotype. V usage is TRBV18 and J usage is TRBJ2-1; D remains ambiguous. The CDR3 extends over 14 amino acids. Trimming pared 2 bases from V and 4 bases from J, leaving 9 bases between. Germline V gene data show CDR1 as KGHSH and CDR2 as LQKENI. CDR3 sequence: CASSPSRSYNEQFF. In DNA form, the CDR3 reads TGTGCCAGCTCACCAAGTAGAAGTTACAATGAGCAGTTCTTC. Combining the CDR3 with reference TRBV18 and TRBJ2-1 gives the whole variable domain NAGVMQNPRHLVRRRGQEARLRCSPMKGHSHVYWYRQLPEEGLKFMVYLQKENIIDESGMPKERFSAEFPKEGPSILRIQQVVRGDSAAYFCASSPSRSYNEQFFGPGTRLTVL.

This clonotype has just a few counts. The chain employs TRBV15 and TRBJ1-1; no clear D. The germline gives CDR1 LNHNV, CDR2 YYDKDF (reference sequence). The CDR3 contains 13 residues. Deletions cut 8 bases from V and 4 bases from J, with 14 bases between. CDR3 amino acids: CATGNGASTEAFF. In nucleotides, the CDR3 is TGTGCCACCGGCAATGGAGCGTCCACTGAAGCTTTCTTT.

This clonotype has a count of ten or more. V and J are TRBV14 and TRBJ2-3; either TRBD1 or TRBD2 may fit D (6 bases each). V lost 4 bases to trimming and J lost 10 bases, with 24 bases between them. Germline lookup yields CDR1 SGHDN and CDR2 FVKESK. There are 16 residues in the CDR3. The CDR3 DNA reads TGTGCCAGCAGCCTAGGGGGAGGAGCCGCATTCGGTGCGCAGTATTTT. This translates into CASSLGGGAAFGAQYF.

This clonotype came up many times. The chain uses TRBV7-2 and TRBJ2-2, with TRBD1 identical over 8 bases. V was pared by 5 bases and J by 6 bases, with 11 bases of the junction left unmatched. This CDR3 is 16 amino acids long. CDR1 and CDR2 (germline): SGHTA, FQGNSA. The DNA for the CDR3 is TGTGCCAGCAGCCGAATTCCGGCAGGGGGCCCCGGGGAGCTGTTTTTT. This translates into CASSRIPAGGPGELFF. Filled out from reference TRBV7-2 and TRBJ2-2, the complete variable domain reads GAGVSQSPSNKVTEKGKDVELRCDPISGHTALYWYRQSLGQGLEFLIYFQGNSAPDKSGLPSDRFSAERTGGSVSTLTIQRTQQEDSAVYLCASSRIPAGGPGELFFGEGSRLTVL.

In its sample, this clonotype was seen many times. This rearrangement joins TRBV7-6 to TRBJ2-7, with 14 bases fitting TRBD2. Germline-derived CDR1 and CDR2 are SGHVS and FNYEAQ. The V and J ends lost 3 bases and 0 bases, in that order; junction bases with no gene match: 10. The CDR3 totals 19 residues. The chain's CDR3 is CASSLAGTSGSTASYEQYF. The CDR3 nucleotides read TGTGCCAGCAGCTTGGCCGGGACTAGCGGGAGCACGGCCTCCTACGAGCAGTACTTC.

The sample holds many counts of this clonotype. CDR3 coding DNA: TGCAGTGCTAGTGGATGGGGAACACACAAGACCCAGTACTTC. This codes for CSASGWGTHKTQYF. The J gene is TRBJ2-5, the V gene TRBV20-1; unclear D gene. Trimming shortened V by 3 bases and J by 6 bases, and 17 bases separated the two germline ends. The CDR3 runs 14 residues. CDR1 DFQATT and CDR2 SNEGSKA come from the germline V gene (reference sequence).

V is TRBV6-4 and J is TRBJ2-2, with 8 positions matching TRBD2. J lost 2 bases, V lost 6 bases, and 5 bases had no gene match. Germline V lookup: CDR1 MRHNA, CDR2 SNTAGT. This CDR3 region has 15 residues. CDR3 amino acids: CASRISGINTGELFF. The CDR3 DNA reads as TGTGCCAGCAGAATTAGCGGGATTAACACCGGGGAGCTGTTTTTT.

The chain combines TRBV5-8 with TRBJ2-7, with TRBD2 identical over 8 bases. The J segment lost 2 bases and the V segment lost 1 base, leaving 11 bases of the junction unmatched. The CDR3 consists of 17 residues. The germline gives CDR1 SGHTS, CDR2 YDEGEE. Here the CDR3 reads CASSLPPGGGLPYEQYF. The CDR3 DNA is TGTGCCAGCAGCTTGCCCCCCGGGGGGGGGCTTCCCTACGAGCAGTACTTC.

This clonotype was counted at least ten times. The chain combines TRBV28 with TRBJ2-7; D perhaps matches TRBD2 (6 bases). Looked up from germline, CDR1 is MDHEN and CDR2 is SYDVKM. There are 13 residues in the CDR3. Trimming pared 5 bases from V and 0 bases from J, leaving 8 bases between. Here the CDR3 DNA reads TGTGCCAGCAGTGGGGGGAACTCCTACGAGCAGTACTTC. It encodes CASSGGNSYEQYF.

This chain joins TRBV2 and TRBJ2-2; D is ambiguous. CDR1 is SNHLY and CDR2 is FYNNEI in the germline V gene. Trimming took 4 bases from V and 3 from J, leaving 6 bases between them. This CDR3 has 13 amino acids. CDR3 sequence (DNA): TGTGCCAGCAGTGGCGGTCACACCGGGGAGCTGTTTTTT. Translation gives CASSGGHTGELFF.

This clonotype was recorded at least ten times. J is TRBJ2-7 and V is TRBV28, with 11 positions matching TRBD2. Germline assignment: CDR1 MDHEN and CDR2 SYDVKM. Trimming removed 1 base from V and 4 bases from J; junction bases left unmatched: 6. This CDR3 contains 16 residues. CDR3 loop: CASSLFLAGGVYEQYF. The CDR3 nucleotides are TGTGCCAGCAGTTTATTTCTAGCGGGAGGTGTATACGAGCAGTACTTC.

This clonotype has a count of ten or more. The CDR3 sequence is CASSFLQGSYEQYF. In nucleotides, the CDR3 is TGTGCCAGCAGCTTCTTACAGGGCTCCTACGAGCAGTACTTC. V is TRBV11-2 and J is TRBJ2-7; tentative D call: TRBD1 (6 bases). V shed 3 bases and J shed 0 bases, with 9 bases lying between them. The CDR3 sequence is 14 residues long. The germline V gene has CDR1 SGHAT and CDR2 FQNNGV.

The chain couples TRBV24-1 to TRBJ2-2; D might be TRBD2 (6 bases). The germline V gene encodes CDR1 KGHDR and CDR2 SFDVKD. Trimming took off 6 bases at V and 4 bases at J, with 11 bases between the two ends. This CDR3 region has 14 residues. CDR3 DNA sequence: TGTGCCACCAGTAGAACTAGCAGCACCGGGGAGCTGTTTTTT. Encoded protein: CATSRTSSTGELFF.

V usage is TRBV9 and J usage is TRBJ2-2, with 16 nucleotides matching TRBD2. CDR1 is SGDLS, CDR2 YYNGEE, per germline. There are 19 residues in the CDR3. The junction had 11 bases not matched to a gene; V was cut back by 4 bases and J by 5 bases. The CDR3 sequence: CASSTSGLAGGPRTGELFF. The CDR3 DNA is TGTGCCAGCAGCACGTCGGGACTAGCGGGAGGGCCGCGAACCGGGGAGCTGTTTTTT.

This clonotype was observed at least ten times. This chain uses TRBV7-2 with TRBJ1-2; TRBD1 matches at 7 bases. CDR3 size: 15 residues. Unmatched junction bases numbered 8, after V lost 1 base and J lost 6 bases. CDR1 and CDR2 (germline): SGHTA, FQGNSA. CDR3 protein: CASSLVAARGDGYTF. Written as DNA, the CDR3 is TGTGCCAGCAGCTTAGTTGCGGCCAGGGGGGATGGCTACACCTTC. Drawing the rest from reference TRBV7-2 and TRBJ1-2, the complete variable domain is GAGVSQSPSNKVTEKGKDVELRCDPISGHTALYWYRQSLGQGLEFLIYFQGNSAPDKSGLPSDRFSAERTGGSVSTLTIQRTQQEDSAVYLCASSLVAARGDGYTFGSGTRLTVV.

On this clonotype: A single base separates this from a much larger clone, so it may be a read error. This chain connects TRBV6-1 to TRBJ2-7; the match to TRBD1 covers 10 bases. Germline CDR1 reads MNHNS; CDR2 reads SASEGT. V lost 6 bases and J lost 5; bases outside the gene matches: 7. The CDR3 is made up of 14 amino acids. CDR3 DNA: TGTGCCAGCAGACCCGGGACAGGGGAGGACGAGCAGTACTTC. Protein product: CASRPGTGEDEQYF.

This sequence joins TRBV27 and TRBJ2-2; no clear D gene. The V gene's germline CDR1 is MNHEY and CDR2 SMNVEV (reference sequence). Trimming stripped 5 bases from V and 3 bases from J, with 10 bases between. This CDR3 region has 14 residues. The CDR3: CASSPGSDTGELFF. The CDR3 DNA reads TGTGCCAGCAGTCCCGGGTCTGACACCGGGGAGCTGTTTTTT.

Many counts were recorded for this clonotype. V usage is TRBV28 and J usage is TRBJ2-7; D uncertain. V dropped 7 bases and J dropped 0 bases, with 16 bases sitting between them. Germline assignment: CDR1 MDHEN and CDR2 SYDVKM. CDR3 size: 15 residues. The CDR3 region is CASMFRATNSYEQYF. The CDR3 DNA reads as TGTGCCAGCATGTTCCGGGCCACGAACTCCTACGAGCAGTACTTC.

This clonotype was counted at least ten times. This chain uses TRBV12-3 or TRBV12-4 with TRBJ2-3, with D perhaps TRBD1 or TRBD2 (5 bases each). The CDR3 loop spans 14 amino acids. V lost 7 bases and J lost 3, with 14 bases in between. The CDR3 DNA follows: TGTGCCAGCAAGGCTAGTGGGGGTACAGATACGCAGTATTTT. This gives the protein CASKASGGTDTQYF.

About this clonotype itself: A much larger clone lies a single base off, so this may be a read error. The V call is TRBV24-1, the J call TRBJ2-2, with D tentatively TRBD1 (5 bases). The CDR3 is 14 amino acids. Germline CDR1 is KGHDR and CDR2 is SFDVKD. The V end lost 4 bases, the J end lost 5 bases, and 10 bases lay between the germline ends. The CDR3 sequence: CATSENAGTGELFF. DNA for the CDR3: TGTGCCACCAGTGAGAACGCAGGGACCGGGGAGCTGTTTTTT.